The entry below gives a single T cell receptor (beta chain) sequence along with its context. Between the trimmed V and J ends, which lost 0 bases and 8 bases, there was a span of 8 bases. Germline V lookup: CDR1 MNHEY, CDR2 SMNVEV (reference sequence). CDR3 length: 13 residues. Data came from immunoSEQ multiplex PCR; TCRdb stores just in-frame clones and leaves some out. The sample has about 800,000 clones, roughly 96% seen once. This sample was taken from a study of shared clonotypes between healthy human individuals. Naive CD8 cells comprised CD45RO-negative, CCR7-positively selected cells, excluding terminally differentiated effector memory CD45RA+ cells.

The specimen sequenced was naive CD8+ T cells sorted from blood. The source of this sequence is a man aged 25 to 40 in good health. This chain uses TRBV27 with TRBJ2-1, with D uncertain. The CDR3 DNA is TGTGCCAGCAGTTTATCGAGAGTCTATGAGCAGTTCTTC. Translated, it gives CASSLSRVYEQFF.